These T cell receptor beta chains were read from a single sample in a study of T cell responses to AZD1222 COVID-19 vaccine. Sequencing used immunoSEQ multiplex PCR; TCRdb keeps in-frame clones, though not all of them. Seen here are roughly 100,000 clones, 82% observed once, and the top ten hold 5%. The sample was peripheral blood, taken on day 0 of AZD1222 vaccination. These receptors all stem from an adult in good health. CDR3s include the opening cysteine and the closing phenylalanine or tryptophan.

TRBV3-1/TRBV3-2,TRBJ2-4,CASSHSQGVGRIQYF
TRBV5-1,TRBJ2-7,CASSSSRNYEQYF
TRBV11-2,TRBJ2-1,CASSLSSGANNEQFF
TRBV4-2,TRBJ1-2,CASSQEEGPSYGYTF
TRBV11-3,TRBJ2-5,CASSLDRGETQYF
TRBV7-2,TRBJ2-7,CASSLPLSYEQYF
TRBV5-4,TRBJ1-5,CASSLDDQPQHF
TRBV25-1,TRBJ2-5,CASSPGQAQETQYF
TRBV7-9,TRBJ2-3,CASSRQGTTTDTQYF
TRBV7-9,TRBJ2-1,CASSPHRDEQFF
TRBV18,TRBJ2-3,CASSWGSREDTQYF
TRBV19,TRBJ1-5,CASRSSSNQPQHF
TRBV5-4,TRBJ1-3,CASSRGSGNTIYF
TRBV5-5,TRBJ2-1,CASSLAGISYNEQFF
TRBV19,TRBJ1-6,CASSISLPWTVGNSPLHF
TRBV14,TRBJ1-6,CASSRQGSISPLHF
TRBV6-6,TRBJ2-1,CASSRPVRESYNEQFF
TRBV4-1,TRBJ2-3,CASSQGGTRADTQYF
TRBV5-1,TRBJ2-1,CASSLAAVSYNEQFF
TRBV19,TRBJ2-7,CASSQRQGPSYEQYF
TRBV15,TRBJ1-2,CATSASRDRVYGYTF
TRBV4-2,TRBJ1-2,CASSRRRGEGTYGYTF
TRBV7-9,TRBJ1-2,CASSLLPPGRPIPVDGYTF
TRBV4-2,TRBJ2-3,CASSQDRRGPRGTDTQYF
TRBV3-1/TRBV3-2,TRBJ2-5,CASSQDGSPRAQYF
TRBV15,TRBJ1-5,CATSIRRESGVPQHF
TRBV6-4,TRBJ2-2,CASSDKATGELFF
TRBV27,TRBJ2-7,CASSLSRLAGANYEQYF
TRBV18,TRBJ2-2,CASSPEVLGPLGELFF
TRBV9,TRBJ2-2,CASSVRGAPPGELFF
TRBV2,TRBJ1-1,CASSEVREAFF
TRBV2,TRBJ1-5,CASRDDRVGNQPQHF
TRBV9,TRBJ2-5,CASSVRPGSQETQYF
TRBV6-5,TRBJ2-7,CASSPVGGEQYF
TRBV6-5,TRBJ1-1,CASSYSDRATEAFF
TRBV7-8,TRBJ2-3,CASSPGTDTQYF
TRBV27,TRBJ1-1,CASSPPWGEAFF
TRBV12-5,TRBJ2-1,CASGSSLGQGDNEQFF
TRBV7-2,TRBJ1-5,CASSLGLTQGNQPQHF
TRBV27,TRBJ2-7,CASSLTDRAEQYF
TRBV18,TRBJ1-4,CASSPGTGNNEKLFF
TRBV7-2,TRBJ1-2,CASSLAGQGYYGYTF
TRBV3-1/TRBV3-2,TRBJ1-1,CASKGHMNTEAFF
TRBV20-1,TRBJ2-7,CSASALAGYEQYF
TRBV29-1,TRBJ2-7,CSVRTDSLSYEQYF
TRBV2,TRBJ2-7,CASRRGDEQYF
TRBV20-1,TRBJ2-3,CSASAHLYTDTQYF
TRBV9,TRBJ1-5,CASSVEGGWNQPQHF
TRBV19,TRBJ2-7,CASSPESTDYEQYF